This TCR beta chain was sequenced for a study of control samples from healthy donors and cancer patients. This clone is labeled as medium-sized (0.01 to 0.1%). Sequencing was performed with immunoSEQ multiplex PCR; in TCRdb, only in-frame clones are kept and a portion is missing. The table has roughly 24,000 clones, 83% seen once. This receptor was taken from a man in his fifties or sixties with head and neck cancer. Material: PBMCs.

The CDR3 loop is CASSLTDRTYEQYF. In DNA form, the CDR3 reads TGTGCCAGCAGCTTAACGGACAGGACCTACGAGCAGTACTTC. This chain joins TRBV7-2 and TRBJ2-7; 7 bases are a match to TRBD1. Trimming took 2 bases from V and 2 from J; bases not matched to a gene: 3. CDR3 length: 14 amino acids. CDR1 is SGHTA and CDR2 is FQGNSA in the germline V gene.